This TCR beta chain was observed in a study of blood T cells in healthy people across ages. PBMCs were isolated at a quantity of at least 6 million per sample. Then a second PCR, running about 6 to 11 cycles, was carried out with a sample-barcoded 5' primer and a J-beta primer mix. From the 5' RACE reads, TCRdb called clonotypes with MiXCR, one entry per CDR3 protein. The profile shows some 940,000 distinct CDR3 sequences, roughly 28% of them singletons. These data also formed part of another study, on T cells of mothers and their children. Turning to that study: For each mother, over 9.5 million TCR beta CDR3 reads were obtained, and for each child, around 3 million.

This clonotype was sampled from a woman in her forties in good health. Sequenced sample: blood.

CDR3 sequence reads: CASSQESGGGTDTQYF. DNA for the CDR3: TGCGCCAGCAGCCAAGAGTCCGGGGGGGGCACAGATACGCAGTATTTT. The V gene is TRBV4-3, the J gene TRBJ2-3, with TRBD2 identical over 8 bases. Germline CDR1 is LGHNA and CDR2 is YSLEER. CDR3 length: 16 residues. V gave up 0 bases and J gave up 1 base; unmatched junction bases: 3.